The next 19 T cell receptor beta chains were all read from a single sample in a study of beta chain features in type 1 diabetes. Study results and limitations: All four CD4+ subsets from Type 1 diabetes patients carried moderately but significantly shorter TCRB CDR3s.

The investigators reverse transcribed all of the isolated RNA, so they sequenced expressed TCRB transcripts. Only in-frame clones appear in the TCRdb table, and some are missing; sequencing was by immunoSEQ multiplex PCR. The table records hundreds of thousands of clones, 15% of them present only once. No antigen is known for these receptors. The sample comprised naive CD4+ T cells from blood. The source of these receptors is a man aged 18-30 years with type 1 diabetes.

Written as DNA, the CDR3 is TGTGCCAGCAATGGTGGCAGTAATGAAAAACTGTTTTTT. As protein: CASNGGSNEKLFF. The rearrangement uses TRBV7-9 and TRBJ1-4; D not resolved. The CDR3 spans 13 residues. V was shortened by 7 bases and J by 4 bases, with 10 bases between the two germline ends. Germline V gene lookup returns CDR1 SEHNR and CDR2 FQNEAQ (reference sequence).

The chain has TRBV9 and TRBJ2-7, with 7 positions matching TRBD1. After removal of 4 bases from V and 2 bases from J, the junction contained 9 bases not matched to a gene. Looked up from germline, CDR1 is SGDLS and CDR2 is YYNGEE. CDR3 length equals 15 residues. The CDR3 here is CASSPSGQKTYEQYF. Here the CDR3 DNA reads TGTGCCAGCAGCCCCTCGGGACAGAAGACCTACGAGCAGTACTTC.

This clone was seen a handful of times. The V and J genes are TRBV15 and TRBJ2-7, with 8 bases fitting TRBD1. CDR1 and CDR2 from the germline V gene are LNHNV and YYDKDF (reference sequence). The CDR3 has 16 amino acids. The V gene end was trimmed by 1 base and the J gene end by 3 bases; junction bases not matched to a gene: 8. In DNA form, the CDR3 reads TGTGCCACCAGCAGAGCTCCCCGGGACAGGCTCTACGAGCAGTACTTC. It codes for CATSRAPRDRLYEQYF. The full variable domain, completed using reference TRBV15 and TRBJ2-7, is DAMVIQNPRYQVTQFGKPVTLSCSQTLNHNVMYWYQQKSSQAPKLLFHYYDKDFNNEADTPDNFQSRRPNTSFCFLDIRSPGLGDTAMYLCATSRAPRDRLYEQYFGPGTRLTVT.

This clone was counted between two and nine times. The V call is TRBV5-1, the J call TRBJ2-1; TRBD2 agrees at 10 bases. With V trimmed by 4 bases and J by 6 bases, 13 bases remained unmatched. The germline gives CDR1 SGHRS, CDR2 YFSETQ. This CDR3 contains 17 residues. CDR3 amino acids: CASSEHATSGIINEQFF. The CDR3 region has the DNA TGCGCCAGCAGCGAACATGCTACTAGCGGGATTATCAATGAGCAGTTCTTC.

The table lists this clone with a few counts. The chain recombines TRBV29-1 with TRBJ2-2; TRBD1 agrees at 7 bases. Germline CDR1 is SQVTM and CDR2 is ANQGSEA. This CDR3 region has 13 residues. V shed 8 bases and J 7 bases; nucleotides not matched to a gene: 10. Here the CDR3 reads CSIQGSSFGELFF. Written as DNA, the CDR3 is TGCAGCATACAGGGGTCCTCTTTCGGGGAGCTGTTTTTT.

This clone was counted at least ten times. The V call is TRBV4-3, the J call TRBJ2-7; a possible D gene is TRBD1 (6 bases). From germline, CDR1 is LGHNA and CDR2 YSLEER. The V end was cut by 2 bases, the J end by 5 bases, with 13 bases between. This CDR3 contains 14 residues. CDR3 sequence reads: CASSQIQGAHEQYF. DNA of the CDR3: TGCGCCAGCAGCCAAATACAGGGTGCCCACGAGCAGTACTTC.

J is TRBJ1-5 and V is TRBV6-6; no reliable D call. V was clipped by 0 bases and J by 5 bases, with 8 bases between them. CDR1 and CDR2 from the germline V gene are MNHNY and SVGAGI (reference sequence). The CDR3 length is 14 residues. CDR3 nucleotide sequence: TGTGCCAGCAGTTACTCTATCCCCCATCAGCCCCAGCATTTT. Amino acid sequence: CASSYSIPHQPQHF.

Here the CDR3 reads CASSVTASGYNEQFF. CDR3 in DNA: TGTGCCAGCAGCGTAACGGCTAGCGGGTACAATGAGCAGTTCTTC. The V call is TRBV9, the J call TRBJ2-1; 8 bases fit TRBD2. Germline V gene lookup returns CDR1 SGDLS and CDR2 YYNGEE. The CDR3 is 15 residues long. V was pared by 1 base and J by 4 bases, with 4 bases of the junction left unmatched.

The chain couples TRBV23-1 to TRBJ2-2; 11 bases map to TRBD1. TRBV23-1 is flagged as an ORF with uncertain function. This CDR3 is built from 17 residues. The V segment lost 4 bases and the J segment 3 bases; nucleotides outside the gene matches: 7. The DNA of the CDR3 is TGCGCCAGCAGTCCACCCGGGACAGGGGGTTACACCGGGGAGCTGTTTTTT. Its translation is CASSPPGTGGYTGELFF.

V gene TRBV30 combines with J gene TRBJ1-2; the match to TRBD1 covers 8 bases. The ends lost 4 bases at V and 7 bases at J; junction bases unmatched: 5. The germline V gene encodes CDR1 GTSNPN and CDR2 SVGIG (reference sequence). The CDR3 is 12 residues long. The CDR3 protein is CAWTQGEGGYTF. In nucleotides, the CDR3 is TGTGCCTGGACACAGGGGGAGGGTGGCTACACCTTC.

The genes are TRBV30 and TRBJ1-6, with 9 bases matching TRBD1. The CDR3 contains 13 residues. With 5 bases clipped from V and 8 bases from J, the junction kept 4 bases outside the gene matches. Germline values: CDR1 GTSNPN, CDR2 SVGIG (reference sequence). CDR3 bases: TGTGCCTGGGGGGGACAGGGATATTCACCCCTCCACTTT. It yields the protein CAWGGQGYSPLHF.

This clone showed up just a few times. This rearrangement joins TRBV10-2 to TRBJ2-2; 7 bases are a match to TRBD2. The germline V gene has CDR1 WSHSY and CDR2 SAAADI. The junction had 5 bases not matched to a gene; V was cut back by 7 bases and J by 0 bases. This CDR3 contains 15 residues. CDR3 bases: TGCGCCAGCAAAACTAGCGCGACGAACACCGGGGAGCTGTTTTTT. Protein sequence: CASKTSATNTGELFF.

This clone was recorded a few times. The genes are TRBV9 and TRBJ2-3; 12 nucleotides agree with TRBD1. This CDR3 spans 15 amino acids. V shed 3 bases and J 7 bases; nucleotides not matched to a gene: 6. Germline V gives CDR1 SGDLS, CDR2 YYNGEE. The CDR3 DNA reads TGTGCCAGCAGCGCGGGGGGACAGGGGGCAAATACGCAGTATTTT. Protein: CASSAGGQGANTQYF.

This clone was counted once. The chain couples TRBV5-4 to TRBJ2-1; TRBD2 matches at 11 bases. In germline, CDR1 is SGHNT, CDR2 YYREEE (reference sequence). Losses at the gene ends were 4 bases for V and 3 bases for J; bases not matched to a gene: 3. The CDR3 spans 15 residues. CDR3 bases: TGTGCCAGCAGCCAGACTAGCGGGATCTACAATGAGCAGTTCTTC. This sequence encodes CASSQTSGIYNEQFF.

In this sample, this clone turned up a few times. The chain carries TRBV2 and TRBJ2-7, with D maybe TRBD2 (6 bases). This CDR3 contains 14 residues. CDR1 SNHLY and CDR2 FYNNEI come from the germline V gene. V was clipped by 2 bases and J by 3 bases, with 11 bases between them. CDR3 amino acids: CASSERGIGYEQYF. The CDR3 region has the DNA TGTGCCAGCAGTGAACGCGGGATAGGCTACGAGCAGTACTTC.

The chain employs TRBV25-1 and TRBJ1-1, with no clear D. The CDR3 runs 14 residues. The germline V gene has CDR1 MGHDK and CDR2 SYGVNS. V lost 3 bases, J lost 1 base, and 9 bases lay in between. This CDR3 reads CASSDVTRNTEAFF. CDR3 DNA: TGTGCCAGCAGTGATGTCACCAGGAACACTGAAGCTTTCTTT.

This sequence joins TRBV5-4 and TRBJ2-7; maybe TRBD1 (6 bases). This CDR3 spans 15 amino acids. Trimming shortened V by 4 bases and J by 1 base, and 15 bases separated the two germline ends. Looked up from germline, CDR1 is SGHNT and CDR2 is YYREEE (reference sequence). The CDR3 protein is CASSRQETRSYEQYF. CDR3 coding DNA: TGTGCCAGCAGCCGACAGGAGACCAGATCCTACGAGCAGTACTTC.

This clone has just a few counts. J is TRBJ2-5 and V is TRBV7-8; D is unresolved. The CDR3 contains 13 residues. Looked up from germline, CDR1 is SGHVS and CDR2 is FQNEAQ. V was cut by 1 base and J by 5 bases, with 8 bases left in between. The CDR3 nucleotides read TGTGCCAGCAGCTTAGGGTGGCTTGAGACCCAGTACTTC. This encodes CASSLGWLETQYF.

The sample holds a few counts of this clone. This chain connects TRBV7-6 to TRBJ2-7; TRBD1 might be the D (6 bases). The germline gives CDR1 SGHVS, CDR2 FNYEAQ. The CDR3 has 16 residues. The V end was cut by 5 bases, the J end by 6 bases, with 23 bases between. The CDR3 DNA sequence: TGTGCCAGCAGCCCGGACAGTCAGCGAGGGCCTGGCGAGCAGTACTTC. This gives the protein CASSPDSQRGPGEQYF.